The sequence of this TCR beta chain was determined in a study of CD8 T cells in Susac syndrome. Study background: There were Susac syndrome patients who were therapy-naive at blood draw, others on corticosteroids, and others on intravenous immunoglobulin alone.

CDR3 length equals 15 residues. V was trimmed by 5 bases and J by 1 base, leaving 14 bases between them. CDR1 and CDR2 from the germline V gene are SGHTA and FQGNSA. RNA amounts of about 0.5 to 1 ug underwent reverse transcription with random hexamers. One entry per CDR3 protein results from TCRdb running MiXCR on the immunoSEQ multiplex PCR reads. This table holds under 250,000 distinct CDR3 sequences, over 90% found once. V is TRBV7-2 and J is TRBJ2-5, with unresolved D. This clonotype originated in a human donor with Susac syndrome. The sequencing input was CD4+ T cells from PBMCs. For the CDR3, the DNA is TGTGCCAGCAGCCTCTCTAGAGCAGGCCAAGAGACCCAGTACTTC. Its translation: CASSLSRAGQETQYF.